The T cell receptor (beta chain) under discussion was sequenced for a study of radiation and T cells in renal cell carcinoma. The length of the CDR3 is 17 residues. Germline V CDR1 and CDR2: LNHDA, SQIVND (reference sequence). V gave up 7 bases and J gave up 3 bases; unmatched junction bases: 14. Only in-frame clones appear in the TCRdb table, and some are missing; sequencing was by immunoSEQ multiplex PCR. This sample yields around 140,000 clones, of which about nine tenths are seen a single time; approximately 4% belongs to the top ten. Time point denoted: baseline pretreatment blood. This sample's treatment: 15 Gy SBRT to primary tumor, nephrectomy 4 weeks later. The tumor was a clear cell renal cell carcinoma. The sample holds a few counts of this clone.

The receptor was isolated from a woman between 70 and 85 years old with renal cell carcinoma. The chain combines TRBV19 with TRBJ1-1, with 10 bases matching TRBD1. The specimen was blood, collected from a patient whose treatment included radiotherapy and nephrectomy. CDR3 in DNA: TGTGCCAGTATTCCGACAGGGGGCGTCGGTAGCGACACTGAAGCTTTCTTT. As protein: CASIPTGGVGSDTEAFF.